These T cell receptor beta chains were read from a single sample in a study of cytomegalovirus exposure and HLA in healthy donors. The method was immunoSEQ multiplex PCR; TCRdb's version includes in-frame clones alone and lacks a portion of them. The sample lists 130,000 to 150,000 clones; 70% to 75% were seen once. The sample comprised PBMCs. The receptors shown here come from a human donor in good health. CDR3s include the opening cysteine and the closing phenylalanine or tryptophan. A D gene is named only where the DNA matches it firmly. Some rows have no size entry. The others give once, few or many, or a class for an expanded clone.

len: 16
d_gene: -
v_gene: TRBV4-1
abundance: -
j_gene: TRBJ2-1
CDR3aa: CASSHSREKGYNEQFF
CDR3nt: TGCGCCAGCAGCCATAGCCGGGAGAAGGGGTACAATGAGCAGTTCTTC

len: 15
d_gene: -
v_gene: TRBV30
abundance: -
j_gene: TRBJ2-6
CDR3aa: CAWSPGGSGANVLTF
CDR3nt: TGTGCCTGGAGTCCCGGCGGTTCTGGGGCCAACGTCCTGACTTTC

len: 15
d_gene: -
v_gene: TRBV5-6
abundance: -
j_gene: TRBJ2-3
CDR3aa: CASSFQEQRADTQYF
CDR3nt: TGTGCCAGCAGCTTCCAGGAACAGCGGGCAGATACGCAGTATTTT

len: 14
d_gene: -
v_gene: TRBV5-1
abundance: -
j_gene: TRBJ2-7
CDR3aa: CASSLAGAPYEQYF
CDR3nt: TGCGCCAGCAGCTTGGCGGGAGCCCCCTACGAGCAGTACTTC

len: 15
d_gene: TRBD2
v_gene: TRBV27
abundance: -
j_gene: TRBJ2-7
CDR3aa: CASSLTSGATYEQYF
CDR3nt: TGTGCCAGCAGTTTGACTAGCGGGGCCACCTACGAGCAGTACTTC

len: 13
d_gene: -
v_gene: TRBV7-8
abundance: -
j_gene: TRBJ2-7
CDR3aa: CASSLELRYEQYF
CDR3nt: TGTGCCAGCAGCTTAGAGCTACGCTACGAGCAGTACTTC

len: 14
d_gene: -
v_gene: TRBV19
abundance: few
j_gene: TRBJ2-5
CDR3aa: CASGTLGAQETQYF
CDR3nt: TGTGCCAGTGGGACCCTGGGGGCTCAAGAGACCCAGTACTTC

len: 12
d_gene: -
v_gene: TRBV19
abundance: -
j_gene: TRBJ2-7
CDR3aa: CASSMGHLEQYF
CDR3nt: TGTGCCAGTAGTATGGGCCACCTGGAGCAGTACTTC

len: 14
d_gene: -
v_gene: TRBV11-1
abundance: -
j_gene: TRBJ2-7
CDR3aa: CASSPRGQTYEQYF
CDR3nt: TGTGCCAGCAGCCCCAGAGGACAGACCTACGAGCAGTACTTC

len: 15
d_gene: -
v_gene: TRBV5-1
abundance: -
j_gene: TRBJ2-1
CDR3aa: CASSLGTARTNEQFF
CDR3nt: TGCGCCAGCAGCTTGGGGACAGCTAGGACCAATGAGCAGTTCTTC

len: 13
d_gene: -
v_gene: TRBV28
abundance: -
j_gene: TRBJ2-7
CDR3aa: CASSLKLGYEQYF
CDR3nt: TGTGCCAGCAGTCTTAAACTTGGTTACGAGCAGTACTTC

len: 14
d_gene: -
v_gene: TRBV6-1
abundance: -
j_gene: TRBJ2-2
CDR3aa: CASRPDSNTGELFF
CDR3nt: TGTGCCAGCAGGCCGGACTCGAACACCGGGGAGCTGTTTTTT

len: 16
d_gene: TRBD2
v_gene: TRBV2
abundance: few
j_gene: TRBJ2-1
CDR3aa: CASRGGASGNLNEQFF
CDR3nt: TGTGCCAGCAGGGGGGGGGCTAGCGGGAACCTCAATGAGCAGTTCTTC

len: 16
d_gene: TRBD2
v_gene: TRBV5-1
abundance: -
j_gene: TRBJ2-3
CDR3aa: CASSTGLAGSTDTQYF
CDR3nt: TGCGCCAGCAGCACCGGACTAGCGGGCAGCACAGATACGCAGTATTTT